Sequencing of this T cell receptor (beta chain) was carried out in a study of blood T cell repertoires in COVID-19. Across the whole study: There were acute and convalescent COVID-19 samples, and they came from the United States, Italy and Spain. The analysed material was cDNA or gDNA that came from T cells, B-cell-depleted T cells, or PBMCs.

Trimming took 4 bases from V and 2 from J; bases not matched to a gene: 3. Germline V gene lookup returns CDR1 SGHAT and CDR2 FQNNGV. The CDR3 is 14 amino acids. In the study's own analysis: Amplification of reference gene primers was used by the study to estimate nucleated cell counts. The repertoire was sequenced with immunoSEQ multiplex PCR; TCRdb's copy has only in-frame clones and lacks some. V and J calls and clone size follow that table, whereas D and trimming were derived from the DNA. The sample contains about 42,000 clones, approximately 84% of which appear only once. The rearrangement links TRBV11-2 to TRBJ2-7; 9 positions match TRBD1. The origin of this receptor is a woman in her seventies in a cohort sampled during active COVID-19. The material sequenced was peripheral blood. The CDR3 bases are TGTGCCAGCAGCTCCGGGACAGGGACCTACGAGCAGTACTTC. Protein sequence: CASSSGTGTYEQYF.